This TCR beta chain stems from a study of vaccination effects on CD4 cells after COVID-19. As for the study in general: Antigen-specific CD4+ T cells were first expanded with viral peptide pools by the ViraFEST assay and only then sequenced.

Cultured cells yielded isolated CD4+ T cells after nine to ten days. On both days 3 and 7, half of the culture medium was replaced with IL-2 medium. Sequencing was performed with immunoSEQ multiplex PCR; in TCRdb, only in-frame clones are kept and a portion is missing. This table holds around 50,000 clones, about 75% found once. J gave up 2 bases and V 3 bases, and 6 bases lay outside the gene matches. The CDR3 has 17 residues. The V gene's germline CDR1 is LGHNA and CDR2 YNFKEQ. On this clone: Its specificity is unknown.

Broader study findings: Few convalescent patients and no early post-infection timepoints were included in the study.

The rearrangement joins TRBV4-2 to TRBJ2-3; 12 bases match TRBD2. Here the sequenced sample was CD4+ T cells from PBMCs cultured without peptide, taken before COVID-19 vaccination. The source is a human donor who had a prior SARS-CoV-2 infection. CDR3 sequence: CASSQLLAGGLTDTQYF. CDR3 nucleotides: TGTGCCAGCAGCCAGTTACTAGCGGGGGGACTCACAGATACGCAGTATTTT.